The next 28 T cell receptor beta chains were all read from a single sample in a study of technical replicates of blood from a few donors. The assay was immunoSEQ multiplex PCR, and TCRdb's table has in-frame clones only and misses some. The table includes about 73,000 clones, roughly 90% detected once. Sequenced input: PBMCs. The receptors were sampled from a human donor in good health. Some clones in this sample may be carry-over from other donors' samples.

The rearrangement joins TRBV7-3 to TRBJ2-3; TRBD1 is a possible D gene (6 bases). CDR3 length: 15 residues. V lost 3 bases, J lost 6 bases, and 16 bases lay in between. The germline V gene encodes CDR1 SGHTA and CDR2 FQGTGA. CDR3 coding DNA: TGTGCCAGCAGCTTCCCTCCGCAGGGGCAGGATACGCAGTATTTT. Amino acids: CASSFPPQGQDTQYF. The variable domain in full, completed from reference TRBV7-3 and TRBJ2-3, reads GAGVSQTPSNKVTEKGKYVELRCDPISGHTALYWYRQSLGQGPEFLIYFQGTGAADDSGLPNDRFFAVRPEGSVSTLKIQRTERGDSAVYLCASSFPPQGQDTQYFGPGTRLTVL.

The chain has TRBV5-4 and TRBJ1-2, with TRBD1 matching 7 bases. CDR1 and CDR2 from the germline V gene are SGHNT and YYREEE (reference sequence). Trimming took 2 bases from V and 0 from J; bases not matched to a gene: 13. The CDR3 extends over 18 amino acids. CDR3 DNA: TGTGCCAGCAGCTTACCCGGGGGACAGCGAGAATCTAACTATGGCTACACCTTC. Amino acids: CASSLPGGQRESNYGYTF.

CDR3 residues: CASRRDSSYGYTF. Here the CDR3 DNA reads TGTGCCAGCAGACGGGACAGCTCATATGGCTACACCTTC. The chain has TRBV2 and TRBJ1-2, with 7 bases fitting TRBD1. J lost 5 bases, V lost 6 bases, and 6 bases had no gene match. The CDR3 covers 13 residues. The germline gives CDR1 SNHLY, CDR2 FYNNEI.

In DNA, the CDR3 is TGTGCCAGCAGTAAGACTAGCCCAGATACGCAGTATTTT. Residues: CASSKTSPDTQYF. This sequence joins TRBV7-6 and TRBJ2-3, with 7 positions matching TRBD2. There are 13 residues in the CDR3. Germline CDR1 SGHVS, CDR2 FNYEAQ. V was pared by 6 bases and J by 4 bases, with 4 bases of the junction left unmatched.

For this clone: The DNA is left out, because the CDR3 cannot be placed on it with certainty; the CDR3 is given as TCRdb lists it. The chain is built from TRBV21-1 and TRBJ2-3; TRBD2, the table's D call, was not compared with the DNA. TRBV21-1 has pseudogene status. With termini counted, the CDR3 has 14 amino acids. CDR3 in amino acids: CASSPSWGDGTQYF.

The V and J genes are TRBV4-2 and TRBJ2-1; the match to TRBD2 covers 10 bases. Trimming cost V 1 base and J 6 bases; bases outside gene matches: 9. The germline V gene encodes CDR1 LGHNA and CDR2 YNFKEQ. The CDR3 extends over 17 amino acids. This chain's CDR3 is CASSQGRGVAGGNEQFF. The CDR3 nucleotides read TGTGCCAGCAGCCAAGGGAGGGGAGTAGCGGGAGGCAATGAGCAGTTCTTC.

The rearrangement links TRBV5-6 to TRBJ2-7; 10 nucleotides match TRBD1. J gave up 4 bases and V 4 bases, and 2 bases lay outside the gene matches. Germline CDR1 SGHDT, CDR2 YYEEEE. The CDR3 runs to 13 residues. CDR3 sequence: CASSRDRGYEQYF. In nucleotides, the CDR3 is TGTGCCAGCAGCAGGGACAGGGGTTACGAGCAGTACTTC.

The chain employs TRBV7-2 and TRBJ1-5; D is possibly TRBD1 (6 bases). This CDR3 comprises 15 residues. Trimming removed 1 base at V and 8 bases at J, with 15 bases between. CDR1 is SGHTA, CDR2 FQGNSA, per germline. CDR3 sequence: CASSLGQGWTEPQHF. As DNA, the CDR3 is TGTGCCAGCAGCTTAGGGCAGGGGTGGACGGAGCCCCAGCATTTT.

CDR3 region: CASSLMAGRMTEAFF. CDR3 bases: TGTGCCAGCAGCTTAATGGCAGGGCGGATGACTGAAGCTTTCTTT. V usage is TRBV7-3 and J usage is TRBJ1-1; D may be TRBD1 (5 bases). The CDR3 has 15 amino acids. The germline V gene encodes CDR1 SGHTA and CDR2 FQGTGA. Trimming pared 1 base from V and 5 bases from J, leaving 14 bases between.

V is TRBV6-5 and J is TRBJ1-2, with D possibly being TRBD1 (5 bases). The CDR3 is 15 residues long. V dropped 5 bases and J dropped 3 bases, with 16 bases sitting between them. Germline assignment: CDR1 MNHEY and CDR2 SVGAGI. The CDR3 bases are TGTGCCAGCAGTCGCTCTATGGGGGGGGACTATGGCTACACCTTC. It is translated as CASSRSMGGDYGYTF.

The CDR3 here is CSARDTDRGETGELFF. The CDR3 nucleotides read TGCAGCGCTCGAGACACCGACAGGGGAGAAACCGGGGAGCTGTTTTTT. The rearrangement links TRBV29-1 to TRBJ2-2, with 8 bases aligning to TRBD1. The CDR3 is made up of 16 amino acids. The V gene's germline CDR1 is SQVTM and CDR2 ANQGSEA. J gave up 5 bases and V 7 bases, and 15 bases lay outside the gene matches.

This chain joins TRBV11-2 and TRBJ2-5; 10 nucleotides align to TRBD2. The CDR3 is 15 residues long. Trimming cost V 4 bases and J 4 bases; bases outside gene matches: 6. From germline, CDR1 is SGHAT and CDR2 FQNNGV. The CDR3 nucleotides read TGTGCCAGCAGCTCGAGCGGGGGGGCGGGAGAGACCCAGTACTTC. The encoded protein is CASSSSGGAGETQYF.

This chain connects TRBV5-8 to TRBJ2-3; 7 nucleotides align to TRBD2. The CDR3 is 14 residues long. Germline V gene data show CDR1 as SGHTS and CDR2 as YDEGEE. The V and J ends lost 3 bases and 5 bases, in that order; junction bases with no gene match: 6. This chain's CDR3 is CASSSGLGLDTQYF. The CDR3 DNA follows: TGTGCCAGCAGCTCTGGACTAGGACTAGATACGCAGTATTTT.

The V and J genes are TRBV27 and TRBJ2-3, with a tentative D call TRBD2 (7 bases). The ends were cut back, 1 base at V and 4 bases at J, with 21 bases in the middle. The CDR3 totals 18 residues. CDR1 is MNHEY and CDR2 is SMNVEV in the germline V gene (reference sequence). CDR3 nucleotides: TGTGCCAGCAGTTTATGGGGGGCAACGCGGGAGTTGCCAGATACGCAGTATTTT. This gives the protein CASSLWGATRELPDTQYF.

The chain combines TRBV5-1 with TRBJ2-7, with D perhaps matching TRBD2 (5 bases). Looked up from germline, CDR1 is SGHRS and CDR2 is YFSETQ. Trimming pared 0 bases from V and 3 bases from J, leaving 7 bases between. The CDR3 extends over 13 amino acids. The CDR3 loop reads CASSLGSDYEQYF. In DNA, the CDR3 is TGCGCCAGCAGCTTGGGTAGCGACTACGAGCAGTACTTC.

This chain joins TRBV29-1 and TRBJ1-2; unclear D gene. This CDR3 is built from 10 residues. V was cut by 4 bases and J by 12 bases, with 12 bases left in between. Germline assignment: CDR1 SQVTM and CDR2 ANQGSEA. The CDR3: CSVVEGQNTF. The DNA of the CDR3 is TGCAGCGTTGTGGAGGGTCAGAACACCTTC.

V is TRBV13 and J is TRBJ2-1, with 7 bases aligning to TRBD1. The CDR3 runs 15 residues. Germline V gene lookup returns CDR1 PRHDT and CDR2 FYEKMQ (reference sequence). The V gene end was trimmed by 1 base and the J gene end by 2 bases; junction bases not matched to a gene: 2. This CDR3 reads CASSLEGGPYNEQFF. CDR3 DNA sequence: TGTGCCAGCAGCTTAGAAGGGGGCCCCTACAATGAGCAGTTCTTC.

This chain uses TRBV5-1 with TRBJ2-3, with TRBD2 identical over 10 bases. With 4 bases clipped from V and 4 bases from J, the junction kept 6 bases outside the gene matches. Germline CDR1 and CDR2: SGHRS and YFSETQ. The length of the CDR3 is 15 residues. The CDR3 sequence: CASSDSGGASDTQYF. The DNA for the CDR3 is TGCGCCAGCAGCGACAGCGGGGGGGCCTCAGATACGCAGTATTTT. Supplemented by reference TRBV5-1 and TRBJ2-3, the full variable domain reads KAGVTQTPRYLIKTRGQQVTLSCSPISGHRSVSWYQQTPGQGLQFLFEYFSETQRNKGNFPGRFSGRQFSNSRSEMNVSTLELGDSALYLCASSDSGGASDTQYFGPGTRLTVL.

The CDR3 sequence: CASSAQGSNQPQHF. The CDR3, as DNA: TGTGCCAGCAGCGCACAGGGTTCCAATCAGCCCCAGCATTTT. The V gene is TRBV9, the J gene TRBJ1-5; possibly TRBD1 for D (6 bases). Trimming stripped 3 bases from V and 3 bases from J, with 10 bases between. CDR3 length: 14 residues. The germline V gene has CDR1 SGDLS and CDR2 YYNGEE. The variable domain in full, completed from reference TRBV9 and TRBJ1-5, reads DSGVTQTPKHLITATGQRVTLRCSPRSGDLSVYWYQQSLDQGLQFLIQYYNGEERAKGNILERFSAQQFPDLHSELNLSSLELGDSALYFCASSAQGSNQPQHFGDGTRLSIL.

The chain combines TRBV19 with TRBJ1-2; 9 positions agree with TRBD1. The V and J ends lost 4 bases and 6 bases, in that order; junction bases with no gene match: 12. Germline CDR1 reads LNHDA; CDR2 reads SQIVND (reference sequence). The CDR3 extends over 16 amino acids. This CDR3 reads CASSTYFGTGTDGYTF. The CDR3 bases are TGTGCCAGTAGTACATACTTCGGGACAGGGACGGATGGCTACACCTTC. Variable domain in full (rest from reference TRBV19 and TRBJ1-2): DGGITQSPKYLFRKEGQNVTLSCEQNLNHDAMYWYRQDPGQGLRLIYYSQIVNDFQKGDIAEGYSVSREKKESFPLTVTSAQKNPTAFYLCASSTYFGTGTDGYTFGSGTRLTVV.

This chain joins TRBV4-3 and TRBJ2-7, with 8 bases aligning to TRBD2. Trimming at V came to 0 bases and at J to 0 bases, leaving 7 bases not matched to a gene. This CDR3 has 17 amino acids. From germline, CDR1 is LGHNA and CDR2 YSLEER. This chain's CDR3 is CASSQDLGGRNSYEQYF. The CDR3 DNA reads TGCGCCAGCAGCCAAGATCTGGGCGGGAGGAACTCCTACGAGCAGTACTTC.

The chain carries TRBV2 and TRBJ2-5; 8 bases are a match to TRBD2. This CDR3 spans 15 amino acids. Unmatched junction bases numbered 10, after V lost 6 bases and J lost 4 bases. Germline CDR1 reads SNHLY; CDR2 reads FYNNEI. CDR3 protein: CASSPGGGGGETQYF. CDR3 in DNA: TGTGCCAGCAGCCCGGGAGGGGGAGGGGGAGAGACCCAGTACTTC.

V usage is TRBV19 and J usage is TRBJ2-2; D is perhaps TRBD1 (6 bases). The CDR3 is 14 residues long. With 7 bases removed from V and 7 bases from J, the gap between germline ends came to 16 bases. Germline CDR1 reads LNHDA; CDR2 reads SQIVND (reference sequence). This CDR3 reads CASKIRGSVGELFF. The CDR3 DNA follows: TGTGCCAGTAAGATCAGGGGCTCTGTCGGGGAGCTGTTTTTT.

V gene TRBV11-2 combines with J gene TRBJ2-1; D gene unclear. The CDR3 runs 13 residues. V dropped 5 bases and J dropped 12 bases, with 17 bases sitting between them. In germline, CDR1 is SGHAT, CDR2 FQNNGV. CDR3 DNA: TGTGCCAGCAGCCCGGCGGCTCTCCTGGGGCAGTTCTTC. Translating gives CASSPAALLGQFF.

J is TRBJ1-4 and V is TRBV5-1; 9 positions match TRBD1. CDR3 length: 14 amino acids. V was clipped by 4 bases and J by 5 bases; unmatched bases: 3. Per the germline V gene, CDR1 is SGHRS and CDR2 is YFSETQ. DNA for the CDR3: TGCGCCAGCAGCGTCGGGACAGGGAATGAAAAACTGTTTTTT. Residues: CASSVGTGNEKLFF.

The chain is built from TRBV7-9 and TRBJ2-7, with a tentative D call TRBD1 (6 bases). There are 12 residues in the CDR3. Trimming removed 5 bases from V and 4 bases from J, with 9 bases in between. Germline V lookup: CDR1 SEHNR, CDR2 FQNEAQ (reference sequence). CDR3 bases: TGTGCCAGCAGCCAGGGGATTTACGAGCAGTACTTC. This translates into CASSQGIYEQYF.

The rearrangement uses TRBV19 and TRBJ1-2, with a weak D call TRBD1 (6 bases). Per the germline V gene, CDR1 is LNHDA and CDR2 is SQIVND (reference sequence). Trimming took 5 bases from V and 2 from J, leaving 15 bases between them. This CDR3 comprises 15 residues. The CDR3, as DNA: TGTGCCAGTAGTCCAAGTATCCAGGGGAACTATGGCTACACCTTC. Translated, it gives CASSPSIQGNYGYTF.

V gene TRBV25-1 combines with J gene TRBJ2-5; 9 nucleotides match TRBD2. Germline assignment: CDR1 MGHDK and CDR2 SYGVNS. The J segment lost 5 bases and the V segment lost 4 bases, leaving 5 bases of the junction unmatched. This CDR3 is built from 14 residues. In DNA form, the CDR3 reads TGTGCCAGCAGTGTTAGCGGGAGTCCCGAGACCCAGTACTTC. It yields the protein CASSVSGSPETQYF.